The 32 T cell receptor beta chains reported below all come from one sample, sequenced in a study of T cell responses to AZD1222 COVID-19 vaccine. Profiling relied on immunoSEQ multiplex PCR, and the TCRdb table lists in-frame clones only, not all of them. This table holds more than 100,000 clones, around 89% found once. Here the sequenced sample was peripheral blood, taken on day 0 of AZD1222 vaccination. The receptor set was obtained from an adult in good health.

The chain carries TRBV11-2 and TRBJ1-2; TRBD1 aligns across 7 bases. The ends lost 0 bases at V and 5 bases at J; junction bases unmatched: 3. CDR1 is SGHAT, CDR2 FQNNGV, per germline. CDR3 length: 14 amino acids. In nucleotides, the CDR3 is TGTGCCAGCAGCTTAGAAGGGACAGTTTATGGCTACACCTTC. Its translation: CASSLEGTVYGYTF.

CDR3 residues: CASSSSGGAYNEQFF. For the CDR3, the DNA is TGTGCCAGCAGCTCTAGCGGGGGGGCCTACAATGAGCAGTTCTTC. The rearrangement links TRBV7-9 to TRBJ2-1; 12 nucleotides match TRBD2. This CDR3 is built from 15 residues. Trimming at V came to 4 bases and at J to 2 bases, leaving 0 bases not matched to a gene. The germline V gene has CDR1 SEHNR and CDR2 FQNEAQ (reference sequence).

The gene calls are TRBV10-1 and TRBJ2-2; the match to TRBD1 covers 7 bases. After removal of 11 bases from V and 4 bases from J, the junction contained 7 bases not matched to a gene. Germline V CDR1 and CDR2: WNHNN, SYGVQD (reference sequence). CDR3 size: 13 residues. The CDR3 bases are TGCGCCTCACAGGGGATGTCCACCGGGGAGCTGTTTTTT. As protein: CASQGMSTGELFF.

Only one count was recorded for this clone. CDR3 region: CASSPWGIATGELFF. CDR3 in DNA: TGTGCCAGCAGCCCTTGGGGGATTGCAACCGGGGAGCTGTTTTTT. This chain links TRBV7-2 with TRBJ2-2, with D perhaps being TRBD1 or TRBD2 (5 bases each). This CDR3 spans 15 amino acids. V was cut by 5 bases and J by 5 bases, with 15 bases left in between. The germline CDR1 and CDR2 sequences are SGHTA and FQGNSA.

This clone was found a few times. CDR3: CASSQQGGSTEAFF. The CDR3 DNA reads as TGTGCCAGCAGCCAACAGGGGGGATCGACTGAAGCTTTCTTT. The chain couples TRBV14 to TRBJ1-1; TRBD1 matches at 7 bases. CDR1 and CDR2 (germline): SGHDN, FVKESK. After removal of 2 bases from V and 5 bases from J, the junction contained 5 bases not matched to a gene. The CDR3 sequence is 14 residues long.

This clone has more than one count but fewer than ten. The chain joins TRBV29-1 to TRBJ1-2; D remains ambiguous. Deletions cut 7 bases from V and 2 bases from J, with 20 bases between. The germline V gene has CDR1 SQVTM and CDR2 ANQGSEA. The CDR3 has 15 amino acids. CDR3 region: CSDRKNLPDNYGYTF. In DNA form, the CDR3 reads TGCAGCGACCGAAAAAATCTCCCAGACAACTATGGCTACACCTTC. Drawing the rest from reference TRBV29-1 and TRBJ1-2, the complete variable domain is SAVISQKPSRDICQRGTSLTIQCQVDSQVTMMFWYRQQPGQSLTLIATANQGSEATYESGFVIDKFPISRPNLTFSTLTVSNMSPEDSSIYLCSDRKNLPDNYGYTFGSGTRLTVV.

This sequence joins TRBV24-1 and TRBJ2-7; the D is unclear. The germline V and J ends were trimmed by 5 bases and 2 bases, with 9 bases remaining between them. This CDR3 is built from 13 residues. Germline V gene data show CDR1 as KGHDR and CDR2 as SFDVKD. In nucleotides, the CDR3 is TGTGCCACCAGTGCCCCAAAAACCTACGAGCAGTACTTC. This translates into CATSAPKTYEQYF.

V gene TRBV18 combines with J gene TRBJ2-7; D uncertain. V lost 0 bases and J 2 bases, leaving 8 bases between the germline ends. The CDR3 contains 14 residues. Germline V gives CDR1 KGHSH, CDR2 LQKENI. CDR3 protein: CASSPPAGPYEQYF. CDR3 bases: TGTGCCAGCTCACCACCGGCAGGACCCTACGAGCAGTACTTC.

The V call is TRBV7-8, the J call TRBJ1-2, with D perhaps TRBD1 (5 bases). V lost 5 bases, J lost 7 bases, and 14 bases lay in between. Looked up from germline, CDR1 is SGHVS and CDR2 is FQNEAQ. The CDR3 contains 13 residues. Here the CDR3 reads CASSRDSRGGYTF. CDR3 in DNA: TGTGCCAGCAGCCGCGACAGTCGTGGTGGCTACACCTTC. The full variable domain, in which reference TRBV7-8 and TRBJ1-2 provide the parts outside the CDR3, is GAGVSQSPRYKVAKRGQDVALRCDPISGHVSLFWYQQALGQGPEFLTYFQNEAQLDKSGLPSDRFFAERPEGSVSTLKIQRTQQEDSAVYLCASSRDSRGGYTFGSGTRLTVV.

The CDR3 region is CASSYSAEDPYEQYF. The DNA for the CDR3 is TGTGCCAGCAGTTACTCGGCAGAGGACCCCTACGAGCAGTACTTC. This chain links TRBV6-2 or TRBV6-3 with TRBJ2-7; D ambiguous. Trimming stripped 0 bases from V and 2 bases from J, with 11 bases between. Germline-derived CDR1 and CDR2 are MNHEY and SVGEGT. This CDR3 is built from 15 residues.

This sequence joins TRBV7-3 and TRBJ1-2, with a possible D match to TRBD1 (5 bases). With 5 bases removed from V and 6 bases from J, the gap between germline ends came to 13 bases. The CDR3 is made up of 13 amino acids. Germline V lookup: CDR1 SGHTA, CDR2 FQGTGA. The CDR3 loop reads CASSGDLGHGYTF. CDR3 in DNA: TGTGCCAGCAGCGGGGACCTCGGACATGGCTACACCTTC.

CDR3 DNA: TGTGCCAGCAGCTTAAGTCAGGACACTGAAGCTTTCTTT. This translates into CASSLSQDTEAFF. The chain is built from TRBV7-7 and TRBJ1-1; D remains unclear. CDR3 length: 13 residues. Looked up from germline, CDR1 is SSHAT and CDR2 is FNYEAQ (reference sequence). The germline V and J ends were trimmed by 2 bases and 3 bases, with 7 bases remaining between them.

J is TRBJ2-7 and V is TRBV2; 8 nucleotides agree with TRBD1. The CDR3 totals 14 residues. Germline V gives CDR1 SNHLY, CDR2 FYNNEI. With V trimmed by 2 bases and J by 3 bases, 3 bases remained unmatched. CDR3 loop: CASSEIGTGYEQYF. The CDR3 coding sequence is TGTGCCAGCAGTGAAATCGGGACAGGCTACGAGCAGTACTTC.

The rearrangement joins TRBV7-2 to TRBJ2-7; tentative D call: TRBD2 (5 bases). The germline V gene encodes CDR1 SGHTA and CDR2 FQGNSA. This CDR3 has 14 residues. V dropped 6 bases and J dropped 3 bases, with 15 bases sitting between them. CDR3 DNA sequence: TGTGCCAGCAGTCTCCCCGGGGTAATCTACGAGCAGTACTTC. Its translation is CASSLPGVIYEQYF.

V gene TRBV6-1 combines with J gene TRBJ1-1; no definite D call. The V end was cut by 2 bases, the J end by 0 bases, with 4 bases between. CDR3 length: 13 residues. CDR1 MNHNS and CDR2 SASEGT come from the germline V gene. The CDR3 coding sequence is TGTGCCAGCAGTGAACTCGTGAACACTGAAGCTTTCTTT. It codes for CASSELVNTEAFF.

The genes are TRBV28 and TRBJ2-7; 8 bases are shared with TRBD2. Germline CDR1 reads MDHEN; CDR2 reads SYDVKM. The CDR3 contains 15 residues. Unmatched junction bases numbered 9, after V lost 5 bases and J lost 3 bases. The CDR3 region is CASSPGVAGLYEQYF. The CDR3 region has the DNA TGTGCCAGCAGTCCGGGGGTAGCGGGGCTCTACGAGCAGTACTTC.

The gene calls are TRBV7-2 and TRBJ1-1, with D possibly being TRBD1 (6 bases). The ends were cut back, 3 bases at V and 1 base at J, with 9 bases in the middle. The CDR3 covers 14 residues. Germline V gene lookup returns CDR1 SGHTA and CDR2 FQGNSA. The CDR3 region has the DNA TGTGCCAGCAGCTTTGGAGGGGGGAACACTGAAGCTTTCTTT. This gives the protein CASSFGGGNTEAFF.

The chain couples TRBV5-8 to TRBJ2-7, with no clear D. CDR1 SGHTS and CDR2 YDEGEE come from the germline V gene. The CDR3 loop spans 14 amino acids. Trimming cost V 0 bases and J 2 bases, with 9 bases left between them. CDR3 sequence (DNA): TGTGCCAGCAGCTTGGGGCAGGAAACCTACGAGCAGTACTTC. Translation: CASSLGQETYEQYF. The full variable domain, rest sourced from reference TRBV5-8 and TRBJ2-7, is EAGVTQSPTHLIKTRGQQATLRCSPISGHTSVYWYQQALGLGLQFLLWYDEGEERNRGNFPPRFSGRQFPNYSSELNVNALELEDSALYLCASSLGQETYEQYFGPGTRLTVT.

The chain joins TRBV7-2 to TRBJ1-6; 9 bases are a match to TRBD1. Unmatched junction bases numbered 10, after V lost 7 bases and J lost 9 bases. Germline V gene sequence: CDR1 SGHTA, CDR2 FQGNSA. The CDR3 is 15 residues long. CDR3 protein: CASTPGGTGSSPLHF. The CDR3, as DNA: TGTGCCAGCACCCCAGGGGGGACAGGGAGTTCACCCCTCCACTTT.

The V gene is TRBV19, the J gene TRBJ1-1, with D unclear. The ends were cut back, 3 bases at V and 5 bases at J, with 16 bases in the middle. This CDR3 is 15 amino acids long. Per germline, CDR1 LNHDA and CDR2 SQIVND (reference sequence). CDR3 in amino acids: CASSMSFSGITEAFF. The CDR3 DNA reads as TGTGCCAGTAGTATGTCGTTCTCGGGAATAACTGAAGCTTTCTTT. Using reference TRBV19 and TRBJ1-1 for the parts outside the CDR3, the full variable domain is DGGITQSPKYLFRKEGQNVTLSCEQNLNHDAMYWYRQDPGQGLRLIYYSQIVNDFQKGDIAEGYSVSREKKESFPLTVTSAQKNPTAFYLCASSMSFSGITEAFFGQGTRLTVV.

The J gene is TRBJ1-1, the V gene TRBV28; 7 nucleotides line up with TRBD1. The CDR3 sequence is 15 residues long. With V trimmed by 3 bases and J by 7 bases, 11 bases remained unmatched. The V gene's germline CDR1 is MDHEN and CDR2 SYDVKM. The CDR3: CASSFADRRSYEAFF. CDR3 in DNA: TGTGCCAGCAGTTTCGCGGACAGGCGTTCCTATGAAGCTTTCTTT.

This rearrangement joins TRBV11-1 to TRBJ2-7; D is undetermined. Per germline, CDR1 SGHAT and CDR2 FQDESV (reference sequence). The V end was cut by 3 bases, the J end by 0 bases, with 6 bases between. The CDR3 is 13 residues long. The CDR3 reads CASSFLASYEQYF. The CDR3 nucleotides read TGTGCCAGCAGCTTTTTGGCCTCCTACGAGCAGTACTTC.

This chain joins TRBV27 and TRBJ2-2; 9 bases are shared with TRBD2. The CDR3 has 14 residues. Germline V gene lookup returns CDR1 MNHEY and CDR2 SMNVEV (reference sequence). Losses at the gene ends were 6 bases for V and 6 bases for J; bases not matched to a gene: 5. The chain's CDR3 is CASRQRGVAGELFF. The CDR3 DNA is TGTGCCAGCAGGCAGCGGGGGGTGGCCGGGGAGCTGTTTTTT.

The chain combines TRBV9 with TRBJ2-1; perhaps TRBD2 as D (5 bases). CDR3 length: 14 amino acids. CDR1 is SGDLS and CDR2 is YYNGEE in the germline V gene. V lost 0 bases and J lost 7, with 11 bases in between. CDR3 in DNA: TGTGCCAGCAGCGTAGTGTCGGGCGGGAATGAGCAGTTCTTC. It is translated as CASSVVSGGNEQFF. The whole variable domain, remainder taken from reference TRBV9 and TRBJ2-1, is DSGVTQTPKHLITATGQRVTLRCSPRSGDLSVYWYQQSLDQGLQFLIQYYNGEERAKGNILERFSAQQFPDLHSELNLSSLELGDSALYFCASSVVSGGNEQFFGPGTRLTVL.

This rearrangement joins TRBV7-3 to TRBJ1-1; possibly TRBD1 for D (5 bases). The germline CDR1 and CDR2 sequences are SGHTA and FQGTGA. The CDR3 consists of 13 residues. Trimming pared 6 bases from V and 3 bases from J, leaving 11 bases between. The CDR3 here is CASSSQGDTEAFF. CDR3 nucleotide sequence: TGTGCCAGCAGTTCTCAGGGTGACACTGAAGCTTTCTTT. The whole variable domain, filled in from reference TRBV7-3 and TRBJ1-1, reads GAGVSQTPSNKVTEKGKYVELRCDPISGHTALYWYRQSLGQGPEFLIYFQGTGAADDSGLPNDRFFAVRPEGSVSTLKIQRTERGDSAVYLCASSSQGDTEAFFGQGTRLTVV.

The V and J genes are TRBV2 and TRBJ1-1; no firm D call. The V gene's germline CDR1 is SNHLY and CDR2 FYNNEI. The CDR3 is made up of 13 amino acids. Deletions cut 2 bases from V and 4 bases from J, with 8 bases between. The CDR3 loop is CASSELGTTEAFF. The CDR3 DNA is TGTGCCAGCAGTGAACTTGGCACCACTGAAGCTTTCTTT.

The V call is TRBV25-1, the J call TRBJ1-6, with D unresolved. Germline V lookup: CDR1 MGHDK, CDR2 SYGVNS. CDR3 size: 13 residues. Deletions cut 3 bases from V and 4 bases from J, with 4 bases between. The CDR3 nucleotides read TGTGCCAGCAGTGACTGGTATAATTCACCCCTCCACTTT. Translation: CASSDWYNSPLHF.

The chain couples TRBV7-2 to TRBJ1-5, with TRBD1 as a possible D gene (6 bases). The V gene lost 5 bases and the J gene lost 3 bases, with 14 bases spanning the gap. The CDR3 totals 15 residues. Germline V gives CDR1 SGHTA, CDR2 FQGNSA. CDR3 loop: CASSLGGAVNQPQHF. In DNA form, the CDR3 reads TGTGCCAGCAGCCTCGGGGGGGCAGTCAATCAGCCCCAGCATTTT.

Details on this clone: Compared with germline, one end of the junction differs, possibly owing to a read error. This chain joins TRBV15 and TRBJ1-5; 10 nucleotides align to TRBD1. CDR3 length: 13 residues. Germline V gives CDR1 LNHNV, CDR2 YYDKDF (reference sequence). The CDR3, as DNA: TGTGCCACCAGCAGAGGTAGGACAGGGGGAACAGATTTT. Encoded protein: CATSRGRTGGTDF.

The chain combines TRBV6-5 with TRBJ1-4; no clear D. The CDR3 extends over 15 amino acids. The ends were cut back, 0 bases at V and 4 bases at J, with 9 bases in the middle. Germline V lookup: CDR1 MNHEY, CDR2 SVGAGI. The CDR3 here is CASSYSGSFNEKLFF. The DNA of the CDR3 is TGTGCCAGCAGTTACTCGGGCAGCTTTAATGAAAAACTGTTTTTT.

The chain is built from TRBV7-2 and TRBJ1-5; D perhaps matches TRBD1 (5 bases). This CDR3 has 14 amino acids. The germline V gene encodes CDR1 SGHTA and CDR2 FQGNSA. Trimming shortened V by 1 base and J by 6 bases, and 10 bases separated the two germline ends. CDR3 coding DNA: TGTGCCAGCAGCTTAGTGACAGTGGGTCAGCCCCAGCATTTT. Translated: CASSLVTVGQPQHF.

The genes are TRBV18 and TRBJ1-2; TRBD1 agrees at 9 bases. V dropped 4 bases and J dropped 6; count of bases not matched to a gene: 6. The CDR3 contains 14 residues. Germline assignment: CDR1 KGHSH and CDR2 LQKENI. The CDR3 sequence is CASSRGQGRDGYTF. CDR3 nucleotides: TGTGCCAGCTCACGCGGACAGGGGAGGGATGGCTACACCTTC.